This is a list of T cell receptor beta chains from one sample in a study of T cells in Graves' hyperthyroidism and ophthalmopathy. TCRdb called the multiplex PCR reads again in MiXCR, with one record for every CDR3 protein. The data show 350,000 or so distinct CDR3 sequences, 15% to 20% seen once. The source material was blood. All receptors come from a woman aged 45-65 years with Graves' hyperthyroidism. The CDR3 runs from the conserved cysteine through the conserved F or W. D genes are given only for firm matches. A clone size is listed for some rows: how often the clone was seen (once, few, many), or a class if it is expanded.

V	size	D	J	DNA	CDR3
TRBV5-6	many	-	TRBJ2-3	TGTGCCAGCAGCTTGTATCACGGGACAGATACGCAGTATTTT	CASSLYHGTDTQYF
TRBV11-2	-	-	TRBJ2-4	TGTGCCAGCAGCTGGGGGGAAGCCAAAAACATTCAGTACTTC	CASSWGEAKNIQYF
TRBV4-1	few	TRBD1	TRBJ1-6	TGCGCCAGCAGCCAAGCGGGACAGGGCTATTCACCCCTCCACTTT	CASSQAGQGYSPLHF
TRBV11-2	-	-	TRBJ2-6	TGTGCCAGCAGCTTAGATGGTTTCTCTGGGGCCAACGTCCTGACTTTC	CASSLDGFSGANVLTF
TRBV3-1	-	-	TRBJ2-7	TGTGCCAGCAGCCCAACTCCTGGGGCCTCGCGGTCCTACGAGCAGTACTTC	CASSPTPGASRSYEQYF
TRBV20-1	few	-	TRBJ2-5	TGCAGTGCTAGGAGCACAAAGACTAGTGTTAAGGAGACCCAGTACTTC	CSARSTKTSVKETQYF
TRBV7-9	many	TRBD1	TRBJ2-1	TGTGCCAGCAGCCAAGGGACAGGGGGCTATGAGCAGTTCTTC	CASSQGTGGYEQFF
TRBV11-3	-	TRBD2	TRBJ2-1	TGTGCCAGCACCAAAAGGGAGGGCCATAGGAATGAGCAGTTCTTC	CASTKREGHRNEQFF
TRBV29-1	-	-	TRBJ2-5	TGCAGCTCCCGACGGAGCCAAGAGACCCAGTACTTC	CSSRRSQETQYF
TRBV5-5	-	-	TRBJ1-2	TGTGCCAGCAGCAGGAGAAACTATGGCTACACCTTC	CASSRRNYGYTF
TRBV12-3/TRBV12-4	-	TRBD1	TRBJ1-1	TGTGCCAGCAGTTTTACAGGGGTGGACACTGAAGCTTTCTTT	CASSFTGVDTEAFF
TRBV15	few	-	TRBJ1-1	TGTGCCACCAGCAGAGATTTAGGGACGGGGACTGAAGCTTTCTTT	CATSRDLGTGTEAFF
TRBV18	many	-	TRBJ2-5	TGTGCCAGCTCACCACCGCCGGGGGTTCAAGAGACCCAGTACTTC	CASSPPPGVQETQYF
TRBV28	-	-	TRBJ1-2	TGTGCCAGCAGTTTCCAAGAACGTCCGACTAGCTATGGCTACACCTTC	CASSFQERPTSYGYTF
TRBV20-1	-	-	TRBJ2-7	TGCAGTGCTAGAAGGGAAAGTGGCTACGAGCAGTACTTC	CSARRESGYEQYF
TRBV19	-	-	TRBJ2-1	TGTGCCAGTAGTATCGGCCTAGCGAACAATGAGCAGTTCTTC	CASSIGLANNEQFF
TRBV12-3/TRBV12-4	-	-	TRBJ1-6	TGTGCCAGCAGTTTAGCGTCATTCCGAACCCCCCTCCACTTT	CASSLASFRTPLHF
TRBV12-3/TRBV12-4	many	TRBD2	TRBJ2-7	TGTGCCAGCAGTGAGCCTCGGGGGGGCACCTACGAGCAGTACTTC	CASSEPRGGTYEQYF
TRBV5-6	many	TRBD2	TRBJ2-5	TGTGCCAGCAGCCCCGGGACTAGCGTAAGGGAGACCCAGTACTTC	CASSPGTSVRETQYF
TRBV18	many	-	TRBJ1-1	TGTGCCAGCTCACCACCTCCGGGGGCGGGCACTGAAGCTTTCTTT	CASSPPPGAGTEAFF
TRBV2	-	-	TRBJ2-1	TGTGCCAGCAGTGGAGATCTACTCAATGAGCAGTTCTTC	CASSGDLLNEQFF
TRBV28	many	TRBD2	TRBJ2-7	TGTGCCAGCATTGGACGGGAGGTCTACGAGCAGTACTTC	CASIGREVYEQYF
TRBV3-1	many	TRBD1	TRBJ1-2	TGTGCCAGCAGCCAGGGCGGACAGGGGAACTATGGCTACACCTTC	CASSQGGQGNYGYTF
TRBV28	many	-	TRBJ1-1	TGTGCCAGCAGTTTAAGGGGTGACACTGAAGCTTTCTTT	CASSLRGDTEAFF
TRBV20-1	-	-	TRBJ2-1	TGCAGTGCGTCAGTAAGCGTATTCTCCTACAATGAGCAGTTCTTC	CSASVSVFSYNEQFF
TRBV9	few	-	TRBJ2-1	TGTGCCAGCAGCCGAGTCCTAGGTGTGGATGAGCAGTTCTTC	CASSRVLGVDEQFF
TRBV5-1	many	TRBD1	TRBJ1-6	TGCGCCAGCAGCAGCTGGACAGGGCAAGATAATTCACCCCTCCACTTT	CASSSWTGQDNSPLHF
TRBV19	once	-	TRBJ1-2	TGTGCCAGTAGTCATTATCAGGAGAACTATGGCTACACCTTC	CASSHYQENYGYTF
TRBV27	many	-	TRBJ2-5	TGTGCCAGCAGTCCAATGTACCAAGAGACCCAGTACTTC	CASSPMYQETQYF
TRBV27	few	-	TRBJ2-3	TGTGCCAGCGGAAAAACAGGGACAGATACGCAGTATTTT	CASGKTGTDTQYF
TRBV20-1	few	-	TRBJ2-1	TGCAGTGCCCCCGGGGACCCCACCGGACTCAATGAGCAGTTCTTC	CSAPGDPTGLNEQFF
TRBV24-1	many	-	TRBJ1-1	TGTGCCACCAGTGCCCCGGGGCGGAGGTCTGAAGCTTTCTTT	CATSAPGRRSEAFF